This T cell receptor beta chain came from a study of blood T cell repertoires in COVID-19. The CDR3 runs to 16 residues. V shed 4 bases, J shed 5 bases, and the junction held 10 bases outside the gene matches. CDR1 is MNHEY and CDR2 is SVGAGI in the germline V gene. Produced via immunoSEQ multiplex PCR; TCRdb's table is partial and in-frame only. The sample carries some 100,000 clones, around four fifths recorded once. Sequences were obtained from peripheral blood. V usage is TRBV6-5 and J usage is TRBJ1-2, with 10 bases lining up with TRBD1. This TCR was recovered from a woman in her 70s with active or convalescent COVID-19. The CDR3 DNA follows: TGTGCCAGCAGTTCCCTTCCGGGACAGGGGAGTTATGGCTACACCTTC. Its translation: CASSSLPGQGSYGYTF.